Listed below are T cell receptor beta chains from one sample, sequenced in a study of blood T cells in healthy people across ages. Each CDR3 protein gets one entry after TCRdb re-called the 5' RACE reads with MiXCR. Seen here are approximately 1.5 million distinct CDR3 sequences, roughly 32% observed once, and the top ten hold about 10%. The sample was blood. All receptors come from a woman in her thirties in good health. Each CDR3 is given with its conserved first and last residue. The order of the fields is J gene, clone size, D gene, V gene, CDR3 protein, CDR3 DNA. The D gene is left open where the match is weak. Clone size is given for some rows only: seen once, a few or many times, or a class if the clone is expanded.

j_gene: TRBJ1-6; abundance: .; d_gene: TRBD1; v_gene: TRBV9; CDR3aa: CASSAMDRGYNSPLHF; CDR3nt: TGTGCCAGCAGCGCTATGGACAGGGGTTATAATTCACCCCTCCACTTT
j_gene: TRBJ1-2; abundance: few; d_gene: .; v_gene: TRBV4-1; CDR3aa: CASSQDHQGLRANYGYTF; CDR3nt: TGCGCCAGCAGCCAAGATCATCAGGGTCTTAGAGCTAACTATGGCTACACCTTC
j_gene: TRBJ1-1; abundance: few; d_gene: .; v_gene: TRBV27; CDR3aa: CATGKAGNTEAFF; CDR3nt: TGTGCCACAGGGAAGGCGGGAAACACTGAAGCTTTCTTT
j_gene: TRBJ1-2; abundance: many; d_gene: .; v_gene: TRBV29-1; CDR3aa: CSVDPRDGYTF; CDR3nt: TGCAGCGTTGACCCTCGGGACGGCTACACCTTC
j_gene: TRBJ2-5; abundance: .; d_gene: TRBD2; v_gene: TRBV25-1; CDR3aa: CASIAGGCETQYF; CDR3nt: TGTGCCAGCATTGCGGGAGGTTGCGAGACCCAGTACTTC
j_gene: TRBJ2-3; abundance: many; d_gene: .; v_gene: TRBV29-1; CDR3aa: CSVAGFGGDTQYF; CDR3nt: TGCAGCGTTGCCGGGTTCGGGGGAGATACGCAGTATTTT
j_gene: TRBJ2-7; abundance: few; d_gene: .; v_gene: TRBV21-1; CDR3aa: CASSKGGPFSHEQYF; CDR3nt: TGTGCCAGCAGCAAAGGGGGTCCCTTTAGCCACGAGCAGTACTTC
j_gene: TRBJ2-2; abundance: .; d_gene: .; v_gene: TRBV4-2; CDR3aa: CASSPAGERHGELFF; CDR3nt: TGTGCCAGCAGCCCGGCCGGGGAAAGGCACGGGGAGCTGTTTTTT
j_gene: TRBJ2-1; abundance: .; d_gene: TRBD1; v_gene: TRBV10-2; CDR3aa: CASSDDYPGTGAPNSLYNEQFF; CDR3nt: TGCGCCAGCAGTGACGACTATCCCGGGACAGGGGCCCCCAATTCCCTATACAATGAGCAGTTCTTC
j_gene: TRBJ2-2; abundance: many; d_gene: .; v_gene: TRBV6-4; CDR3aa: CASSEGNTGELFF; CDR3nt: TGTGCCAGCAGTGAGGGGAACACCGGGGAGCTGTTTTTT
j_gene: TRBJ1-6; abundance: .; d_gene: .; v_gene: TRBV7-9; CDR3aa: CASSLGGRGYSPPHF; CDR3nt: TGTGCCAGCAGCTTAGGGGGGCGAGGGTATTCACCCCCCCACTTT
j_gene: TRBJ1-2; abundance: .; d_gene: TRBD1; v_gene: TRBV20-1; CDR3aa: CSATGTGGWSYGYTF; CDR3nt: TGCAGTGCCACTGGGACAGGGGGCTGGAGCTATGGCTACACCTTC
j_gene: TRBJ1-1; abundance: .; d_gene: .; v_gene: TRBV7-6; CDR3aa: CASSPPTEGLVAEAFF; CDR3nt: TGTGCCAGCAGCCCCCCAACGGAGGGTTTAGTTGCTGAAGCTTTCTTT
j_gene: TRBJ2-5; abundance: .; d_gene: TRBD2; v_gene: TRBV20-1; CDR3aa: CSVVGGRQETQYF; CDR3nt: TGCAGTGTTGTCGGGGGGAGGCAAGAGACCCAGTACTTC
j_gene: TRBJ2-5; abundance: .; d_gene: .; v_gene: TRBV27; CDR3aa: CASSVTGRKGKTQYF; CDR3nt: TGTGCCAGCAGTGTGACCGGGAGAAAGGGGAAGACCCAGTACTTC
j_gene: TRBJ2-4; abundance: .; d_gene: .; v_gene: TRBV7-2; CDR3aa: CASSLAGEKNIQYF; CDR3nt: TGTGCCAGCAGCTTAGCGGGGGAAAAAAACATTCAGTACTTC
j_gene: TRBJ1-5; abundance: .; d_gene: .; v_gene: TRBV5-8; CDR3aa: CASSLEYEPQHF; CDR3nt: TGTGCCAGCAGCTTAGAATATGAACCCCAGCATTTT